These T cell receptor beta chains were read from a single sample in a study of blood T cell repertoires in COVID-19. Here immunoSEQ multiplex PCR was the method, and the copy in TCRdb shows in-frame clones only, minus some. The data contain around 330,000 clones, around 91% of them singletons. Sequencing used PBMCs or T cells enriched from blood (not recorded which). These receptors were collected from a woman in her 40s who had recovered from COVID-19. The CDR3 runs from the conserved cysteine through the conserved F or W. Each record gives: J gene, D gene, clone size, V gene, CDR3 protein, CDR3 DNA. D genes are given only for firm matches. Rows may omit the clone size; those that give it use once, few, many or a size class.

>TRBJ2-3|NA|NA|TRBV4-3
CASSQDGGGSTDTQYF
TGCGCCAGCAGCCAAGATGGTGGGGGCAGCACAGATACGCAGTATTTT
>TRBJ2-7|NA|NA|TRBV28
CASSRVGGPSYEQYF
TGTGCCAGCAGTCGAGTCGGGGGGCCCTCCTACGAGCAGTACTTC
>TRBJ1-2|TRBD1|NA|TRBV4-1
CASSHYVRGEEGYTF
TGCGCCAGCAGCCACTACGTCAGGGGGGAGGAGGGCTACACCTTC
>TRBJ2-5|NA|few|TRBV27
CASSLALAGQGAQYF
TGTGCCAGCAGTTTAGCTCTGGCGGGGCAGGGAGCCCAGTACTTC
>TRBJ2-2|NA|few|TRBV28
CASSPLHRGGELFF
TGTGCCAGCAGTCCCTTACACCGCGGCGGGGAGCTGTTTTTT
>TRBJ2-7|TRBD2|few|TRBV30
CASGRSSYEQYF
TGTGCCTCCGGGAGGAGCTCCTACGAGCAGTACTTC
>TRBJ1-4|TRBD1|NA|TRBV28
CASSPRDRVVEKLFF
TGTGCCAGCAGTCCGCGGGACAGGGTCGTGGAAAAACTGTTTTTT
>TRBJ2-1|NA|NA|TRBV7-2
CASSLMELHSYNEQFF
TGTGCCAGCAGCTTAATGGAGTTACACTCCTACAATGAGCAGTTCTTC
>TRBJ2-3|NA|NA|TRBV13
CASSYGGKSTDTQYF
TGTGCCAGCAGCTACGGGGGTAAAAGCACAGATACGCAGTATTTT
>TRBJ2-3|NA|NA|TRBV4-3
CASSLLGSGAQYF
TGCGCCAGCAGCCTACTGGGGAGCGGAGCACAGTATTTT
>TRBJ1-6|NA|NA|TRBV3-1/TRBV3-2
CASSHSVLRQAFHGYNSPLHF
TGTGCCAGCAGCCATAGTGTGCTGAGACAGGCATTCCATGGATATAATTCACCCCTCCACTTT
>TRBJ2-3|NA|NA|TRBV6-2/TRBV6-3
CASSRLDDLGTDTQYF
TGTGCCAGCAGTCGCCTAGACGACTTAGGAACAGATACGCAGTATTTT
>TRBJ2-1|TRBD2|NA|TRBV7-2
CASSLAPGTSGRGNEQFF
TGTGCCAGCAGCTTAGCCCCAGGGACTAGCGGGAGGGGGAATGAGCAGTTCTTC
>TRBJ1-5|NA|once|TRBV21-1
CASSKLSFTDRGQDQPQHF
TGTGCCAGCAGCAAACTCTCCTTTACGGACAGGGGGCAAGATCAGCCCCAGCATTTT
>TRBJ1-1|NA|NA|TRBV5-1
CASSLGLNTEAFF
TGCGCCAGCAGCCTCGGTTTGAACACTGAAGCTTTCTTT
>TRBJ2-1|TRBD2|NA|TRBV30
CAWSAGTSGYNEQFF
TGTGCCTGGAGTGCGGGGACTAGCGGATACAATGAGCAGTTCTTC
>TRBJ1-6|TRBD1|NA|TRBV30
CAWNFQTGVSPLHF
TGTGCCTGGAACTTCCAGACAGGGGTTTCACCCCTCCACTTT
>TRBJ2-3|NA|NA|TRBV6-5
CASGVSTDTQYF
TGTGCCAGCGGAGTTAGCACAGATACGCAGTATTTT
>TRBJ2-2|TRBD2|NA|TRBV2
CASTFFSGGVAVAPPNTGELFF
TGTGCCAGCACCTTTTTTTCCGGGGGGGTGGCGGTCGCTCCCCCGAACACCGGGGAGCTGTTTTTT
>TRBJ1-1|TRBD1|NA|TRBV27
CASAGQMNTEAFF
TGTGCCAGCGCGGGACAGATGAACACTGAAGCTTTCTTT
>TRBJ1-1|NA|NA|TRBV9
CASSVGGGVTNTEAFF
TGTGCCAGCAGCGTAGGCGGGGGGGTTACGAACACTGAAGCTTTCTTT
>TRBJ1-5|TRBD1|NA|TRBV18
CASSQGDNQPQHF
TGTGCCAGTTCACAGGGGGATAATCAGCCCCAGCATTTT
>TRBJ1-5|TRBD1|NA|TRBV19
CATWGQGGYQPQHF
TGTGCCACTTGGGGACAGGGTGGTTATCAGCCCCAGCATTTT
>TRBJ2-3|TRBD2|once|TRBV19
CASSIASGPLVTQYF
TGTGCCAGTAGTATCGCTAGCGGGCCCCTGGTTACGCAGTATTTT
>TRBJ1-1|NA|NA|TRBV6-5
CASSYSRGNTEAFF
TGTGCCAGCAGTTACAGCAGGGGGAACACTGAAGCTTTCTTT
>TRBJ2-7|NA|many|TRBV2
CASSGQFSEQYF
TGTGCCAGCAGTGGGCAGTTCTCCGAGCAGTACTTC
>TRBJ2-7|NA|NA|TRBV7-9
CASSLATSIYEQYF
TGTGCCAGCAGCTTAGCTACTAGTATATACGAGCAGTACTTC
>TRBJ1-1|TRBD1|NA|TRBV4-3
CASSRSRDSKTEAFF
TGCGCCAGCAGCCGGAGCCGGGACAGCAAAACTGAAGCTTTCTTT
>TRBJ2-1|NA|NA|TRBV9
CASSVAGSYNEQFF
TGTGCCAGCAGCGTAGCGGGCTCCTACAATGAGCAGTTCTTC
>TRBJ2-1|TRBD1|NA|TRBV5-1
CASSLAIGQAKGNEQFF
TGCGCCAGCAGCTTGGCTATTGGACAGGCTAAGGGCAATGAGCAGTTCTTC
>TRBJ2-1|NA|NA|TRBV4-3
CASSQDEGYEQFF
TGCGCCAGCAGCCAAGATGAGGGATATGAGCAGTTCTTC
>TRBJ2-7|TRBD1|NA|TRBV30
CAWSAGQGYEQYF
TGTGCCTGGAGTGCCGGACAGGGCTACGAGCAGTACTTC
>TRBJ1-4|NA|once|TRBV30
CAWTAAGATNEKLFF
TGTGCCTGGACCGCGGCCGGAGCAACTAATGAAAAACTGTTTTTT
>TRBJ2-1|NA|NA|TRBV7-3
CASSLGAGSYNEQFF
TGTGCCAGCAGCTTAGGAGCGGGCTCCTACAATGAGCAGTTCTTC
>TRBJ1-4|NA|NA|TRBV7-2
CASSLAGTLTNEKLFF
TGTGCCAGCAGCTTAGCCGGGACACTGACTAATGAAAAACTGTTTTTT
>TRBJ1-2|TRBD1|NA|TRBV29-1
CSVGQGANHGYTF
TGCAGCGTTGGGCAGGGGGCCAATCATGGCTACACCTTC
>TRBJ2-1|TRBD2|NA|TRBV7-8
CASSLEGLAGYNEQFF
TGTGCCAGCAGCTTAGAGGGACTAGCGGGGTACAATGAGCAGTTCTTC
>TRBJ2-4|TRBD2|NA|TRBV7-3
CASSSGTSGGGAKNIQYF
TGTGCCAGCAGCTCTGGGACTAGCGGGGGCGGCGCCAAAAACATTCAGTACTTC
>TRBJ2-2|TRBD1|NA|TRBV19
CASRDRGQEELFF
TGTGCCAGCCGGGACAGGGGGCAGGAGGAGCTGTTTTTT
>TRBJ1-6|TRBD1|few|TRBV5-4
CASNYDRVSPLHF
TGTGCCAGCAACTATGACAGGGTTTCACCCCTCCACTTT
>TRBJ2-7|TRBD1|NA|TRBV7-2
CASSPDRSQGQYF
TGTGCCAGCAGCCCGGACAGGTCCCAAGGACAGTACTTC
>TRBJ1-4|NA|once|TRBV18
CASSPQGVNEKLFF
TGTGCCAGCTCACCACAGGGGGTCAACGAAAAACTGTTTTTT
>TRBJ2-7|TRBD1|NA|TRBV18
CASSSAKGQAYEQYF
TGTGCCAGCTCCTCCGCTAAGGGACAGGCCTACGAGCAGTACTTC
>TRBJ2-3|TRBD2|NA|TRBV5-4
CASSLGLADSTDTQYF
TGTGCCAGCAGCTTGGGACTAGCAGACAGCACAGATACGCAGTATTTT
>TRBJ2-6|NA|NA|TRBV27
CASRWTGANVLTF
TGTGCCAGCAGGTGGACAGGGGCCAACGTCCTGACTTTC